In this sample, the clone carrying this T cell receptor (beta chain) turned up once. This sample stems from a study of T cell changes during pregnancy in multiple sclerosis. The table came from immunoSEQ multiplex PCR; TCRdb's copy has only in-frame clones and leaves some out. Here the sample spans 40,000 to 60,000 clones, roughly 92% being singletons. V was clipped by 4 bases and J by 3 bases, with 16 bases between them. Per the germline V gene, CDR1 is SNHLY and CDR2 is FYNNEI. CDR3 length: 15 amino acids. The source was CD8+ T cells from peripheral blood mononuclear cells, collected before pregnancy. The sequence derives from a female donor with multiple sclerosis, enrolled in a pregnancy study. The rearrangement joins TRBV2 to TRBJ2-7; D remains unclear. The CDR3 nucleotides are TGTGCCAGCAGTGGCCCAGGCCAGGCCATCTACGAGCAGTACTTC. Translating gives CASSGPGQAIYEQYF.